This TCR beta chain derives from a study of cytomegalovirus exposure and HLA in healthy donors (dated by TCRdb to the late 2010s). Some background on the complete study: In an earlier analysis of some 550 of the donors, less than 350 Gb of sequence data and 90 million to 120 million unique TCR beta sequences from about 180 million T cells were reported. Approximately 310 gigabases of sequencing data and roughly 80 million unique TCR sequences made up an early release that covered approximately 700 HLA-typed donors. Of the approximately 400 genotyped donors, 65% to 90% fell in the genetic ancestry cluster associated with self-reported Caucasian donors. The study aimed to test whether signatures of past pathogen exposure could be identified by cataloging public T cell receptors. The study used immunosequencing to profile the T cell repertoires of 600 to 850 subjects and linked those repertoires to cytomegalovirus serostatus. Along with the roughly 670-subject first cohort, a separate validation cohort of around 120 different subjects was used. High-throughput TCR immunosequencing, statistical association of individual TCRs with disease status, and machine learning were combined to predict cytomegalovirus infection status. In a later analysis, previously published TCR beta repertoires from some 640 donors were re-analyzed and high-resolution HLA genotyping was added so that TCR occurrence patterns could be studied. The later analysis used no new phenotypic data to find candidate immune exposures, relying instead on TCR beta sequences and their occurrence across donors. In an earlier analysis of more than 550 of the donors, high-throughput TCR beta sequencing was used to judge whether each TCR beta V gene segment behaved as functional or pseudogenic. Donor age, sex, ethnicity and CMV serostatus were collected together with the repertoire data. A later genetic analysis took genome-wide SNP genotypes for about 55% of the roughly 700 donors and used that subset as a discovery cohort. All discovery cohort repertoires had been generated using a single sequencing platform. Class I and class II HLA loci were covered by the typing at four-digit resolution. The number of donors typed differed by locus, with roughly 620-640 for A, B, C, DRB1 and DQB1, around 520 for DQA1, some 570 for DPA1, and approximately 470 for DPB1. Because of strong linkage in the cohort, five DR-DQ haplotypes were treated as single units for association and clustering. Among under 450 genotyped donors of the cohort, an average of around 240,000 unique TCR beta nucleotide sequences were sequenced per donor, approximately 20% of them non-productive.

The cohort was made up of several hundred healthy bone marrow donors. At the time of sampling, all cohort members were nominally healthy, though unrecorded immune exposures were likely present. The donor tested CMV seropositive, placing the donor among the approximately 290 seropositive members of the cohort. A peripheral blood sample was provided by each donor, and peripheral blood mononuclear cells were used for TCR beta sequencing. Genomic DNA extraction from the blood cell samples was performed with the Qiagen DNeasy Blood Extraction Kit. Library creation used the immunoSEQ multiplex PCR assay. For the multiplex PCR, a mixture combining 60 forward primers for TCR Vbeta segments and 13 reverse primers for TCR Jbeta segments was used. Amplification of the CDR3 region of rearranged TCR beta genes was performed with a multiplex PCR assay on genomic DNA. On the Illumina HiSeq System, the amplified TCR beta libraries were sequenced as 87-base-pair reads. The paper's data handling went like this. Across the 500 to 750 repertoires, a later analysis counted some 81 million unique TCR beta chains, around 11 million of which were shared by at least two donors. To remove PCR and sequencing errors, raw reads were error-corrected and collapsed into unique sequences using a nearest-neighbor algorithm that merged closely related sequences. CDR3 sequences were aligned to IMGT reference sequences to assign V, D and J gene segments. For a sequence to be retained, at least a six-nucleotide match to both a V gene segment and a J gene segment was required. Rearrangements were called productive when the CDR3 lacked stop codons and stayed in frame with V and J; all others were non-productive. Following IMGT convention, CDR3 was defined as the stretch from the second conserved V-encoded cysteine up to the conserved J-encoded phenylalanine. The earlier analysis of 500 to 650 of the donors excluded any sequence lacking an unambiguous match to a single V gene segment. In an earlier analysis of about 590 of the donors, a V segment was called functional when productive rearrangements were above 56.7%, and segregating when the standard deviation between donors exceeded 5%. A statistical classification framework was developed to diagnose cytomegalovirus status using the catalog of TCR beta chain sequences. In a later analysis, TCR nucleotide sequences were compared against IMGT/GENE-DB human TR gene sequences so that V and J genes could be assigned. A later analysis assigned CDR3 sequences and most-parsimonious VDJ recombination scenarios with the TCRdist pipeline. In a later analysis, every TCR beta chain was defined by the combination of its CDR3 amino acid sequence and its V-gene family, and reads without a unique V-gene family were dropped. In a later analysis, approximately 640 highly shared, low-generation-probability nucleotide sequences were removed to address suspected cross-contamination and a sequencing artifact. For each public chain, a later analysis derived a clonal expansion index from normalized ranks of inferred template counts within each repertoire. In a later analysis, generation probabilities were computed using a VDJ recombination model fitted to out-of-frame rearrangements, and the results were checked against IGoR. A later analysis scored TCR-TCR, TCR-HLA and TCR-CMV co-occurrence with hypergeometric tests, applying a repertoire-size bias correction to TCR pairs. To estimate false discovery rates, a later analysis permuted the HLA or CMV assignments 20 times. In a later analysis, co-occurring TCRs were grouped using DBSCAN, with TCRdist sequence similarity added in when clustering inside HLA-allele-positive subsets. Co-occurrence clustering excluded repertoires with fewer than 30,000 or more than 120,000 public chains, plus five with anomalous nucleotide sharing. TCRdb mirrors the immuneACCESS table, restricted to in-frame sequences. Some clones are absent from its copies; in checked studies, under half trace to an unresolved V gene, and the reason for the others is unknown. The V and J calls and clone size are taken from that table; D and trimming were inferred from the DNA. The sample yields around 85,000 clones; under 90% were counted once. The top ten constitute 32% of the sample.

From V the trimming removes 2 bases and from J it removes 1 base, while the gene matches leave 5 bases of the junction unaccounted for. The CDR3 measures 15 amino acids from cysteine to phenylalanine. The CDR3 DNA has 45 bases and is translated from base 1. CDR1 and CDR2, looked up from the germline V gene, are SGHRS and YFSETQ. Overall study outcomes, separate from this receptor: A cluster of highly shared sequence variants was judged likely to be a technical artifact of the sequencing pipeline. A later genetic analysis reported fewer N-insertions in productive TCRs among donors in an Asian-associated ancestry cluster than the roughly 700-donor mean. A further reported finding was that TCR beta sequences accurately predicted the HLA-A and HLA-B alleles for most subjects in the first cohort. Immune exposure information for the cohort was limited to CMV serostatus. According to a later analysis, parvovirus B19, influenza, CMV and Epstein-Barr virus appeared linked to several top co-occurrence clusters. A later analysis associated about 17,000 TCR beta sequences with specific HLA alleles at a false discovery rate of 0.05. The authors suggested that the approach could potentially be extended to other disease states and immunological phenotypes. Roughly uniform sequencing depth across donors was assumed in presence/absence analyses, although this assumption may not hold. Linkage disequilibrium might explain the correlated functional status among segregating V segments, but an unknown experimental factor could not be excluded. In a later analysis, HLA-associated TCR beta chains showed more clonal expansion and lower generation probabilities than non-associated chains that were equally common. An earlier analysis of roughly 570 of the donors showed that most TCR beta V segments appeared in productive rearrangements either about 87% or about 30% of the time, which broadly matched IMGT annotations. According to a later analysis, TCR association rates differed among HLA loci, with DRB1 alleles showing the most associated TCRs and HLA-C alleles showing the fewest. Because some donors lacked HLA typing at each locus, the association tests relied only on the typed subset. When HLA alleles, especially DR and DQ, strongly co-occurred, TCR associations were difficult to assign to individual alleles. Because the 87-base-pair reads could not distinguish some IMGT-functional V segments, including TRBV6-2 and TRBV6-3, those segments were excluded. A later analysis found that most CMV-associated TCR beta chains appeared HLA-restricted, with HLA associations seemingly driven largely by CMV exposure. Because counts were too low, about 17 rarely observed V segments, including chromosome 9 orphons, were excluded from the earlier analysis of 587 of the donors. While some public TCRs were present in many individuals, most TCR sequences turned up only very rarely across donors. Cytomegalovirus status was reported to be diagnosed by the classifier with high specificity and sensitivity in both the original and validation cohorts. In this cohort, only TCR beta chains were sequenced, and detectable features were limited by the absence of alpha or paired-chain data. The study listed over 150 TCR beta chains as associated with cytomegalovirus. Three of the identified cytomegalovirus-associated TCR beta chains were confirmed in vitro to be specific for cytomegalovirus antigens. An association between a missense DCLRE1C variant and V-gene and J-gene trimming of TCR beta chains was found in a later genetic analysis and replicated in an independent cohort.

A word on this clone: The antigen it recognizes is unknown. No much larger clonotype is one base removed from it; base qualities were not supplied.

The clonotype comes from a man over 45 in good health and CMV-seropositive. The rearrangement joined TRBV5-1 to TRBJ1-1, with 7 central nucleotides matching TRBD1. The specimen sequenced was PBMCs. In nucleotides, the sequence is TGCGCCAGCAGCTTACCCGGGACAGCGAACACTGAAGCTTTCTTT. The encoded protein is CASSLPGTANTEAFF.